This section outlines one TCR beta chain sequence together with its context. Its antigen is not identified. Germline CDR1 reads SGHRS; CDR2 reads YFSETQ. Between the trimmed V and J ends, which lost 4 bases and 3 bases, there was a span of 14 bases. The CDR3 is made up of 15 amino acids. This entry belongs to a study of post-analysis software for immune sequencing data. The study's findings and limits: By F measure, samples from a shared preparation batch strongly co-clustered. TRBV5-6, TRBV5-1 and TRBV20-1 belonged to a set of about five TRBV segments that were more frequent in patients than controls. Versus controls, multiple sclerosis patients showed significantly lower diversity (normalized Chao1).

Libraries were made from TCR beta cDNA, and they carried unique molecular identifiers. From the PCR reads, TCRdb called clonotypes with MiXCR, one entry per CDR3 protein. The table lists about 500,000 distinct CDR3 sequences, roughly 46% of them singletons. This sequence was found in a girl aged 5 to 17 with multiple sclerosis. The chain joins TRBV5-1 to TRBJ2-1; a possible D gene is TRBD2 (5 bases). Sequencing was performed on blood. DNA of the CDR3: TGCGCCAGCAGCACAGAGCGGAGCCGCTACAATGAGCAGTTCTTC. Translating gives CASSTERSRYNEQFF. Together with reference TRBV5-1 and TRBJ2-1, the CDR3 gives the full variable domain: KAGVTQTPRYLIKTRGQQVTLSCSPISGHRSVSWYQQTPGQGLQFLFEYFSETQRNKGNFPGRFSGRQFSNSRSEMNVSTLELGDSALYLCASSTERSRYNEQFFGPGTRLTVL.